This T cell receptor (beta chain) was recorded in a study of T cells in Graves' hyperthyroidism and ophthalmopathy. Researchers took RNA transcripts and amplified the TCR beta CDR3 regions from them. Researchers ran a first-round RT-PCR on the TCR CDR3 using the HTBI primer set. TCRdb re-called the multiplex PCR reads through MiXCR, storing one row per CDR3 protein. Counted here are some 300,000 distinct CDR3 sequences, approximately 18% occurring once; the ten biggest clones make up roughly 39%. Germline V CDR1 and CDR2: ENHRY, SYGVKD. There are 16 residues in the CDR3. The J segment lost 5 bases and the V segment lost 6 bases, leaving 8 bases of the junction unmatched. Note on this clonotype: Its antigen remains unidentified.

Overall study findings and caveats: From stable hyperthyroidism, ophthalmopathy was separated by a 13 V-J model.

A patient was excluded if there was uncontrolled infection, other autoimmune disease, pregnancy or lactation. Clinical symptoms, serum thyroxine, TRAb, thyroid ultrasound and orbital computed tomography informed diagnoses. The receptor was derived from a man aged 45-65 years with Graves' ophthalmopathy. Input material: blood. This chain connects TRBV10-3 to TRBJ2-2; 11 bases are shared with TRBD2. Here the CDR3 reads CAISPTSGRGTGELFF. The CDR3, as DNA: TGTGCCATCAGCCCAACTAGCGGGAGAGGGACCGGGGAGCTGTTTTTT.